This T cell receptor beta chain comes out of a study of monozygotic twins with inflammatory bowel disease. Study-level points and caveats: Fewer clonotypes were shared with others by IBD patients than by healthy twins, especially with disease activity.

Germline CDR1 is SGHDT and CDR2 is YYEEEE. The CDR3 sequence is 16 residues long. On this clonotype: The antigen is unknown.

TCRdb derives one entry per CDR3 protein from the 5' RACE reads, leaving out DNA. Recorded for this sample: around 100,000 distinct CDR3 sequences. This TCR came from a human donor with ulcerative colitis or Crohn's disease, or a healthy co-twin of an affected twin (not recorded which). The V and J genes are TRBV5-6 and TRBJ1-1. The sample was blood. The CDR3 region is CASSLGRGPMNTEAFF.